This TCR beta chain was identified during a study of cytomegalovirus exposure and HLA in healthy donors. Background on the study: From around 180 million T cells, an earlier analysis saw 100 million to 140 million unique TCR beta sequences.

This clone occurred a few times. Its matching antigen is unknown. The study, taken as a whole, reports: An analysis done earlier found most TCR beta V segments productive about 87% or about 30% of the time. Information on immune exposure was restricted to one variable (CMV serostatus). TCR beta V- and J-gene trimming was later associated with a missense DCLRE1C variant.

The CDR3 covers 13 residues. V was clipped by 7 bases and J by 7 bases, with 14 bases between them. CDR1 and CDR2 (germline): MNHEY, SVGAGI. With 60 Vbeta and 13 Jbeta primers, the PCR was carried out. Data came from immunoSEQ multiplex PCR; TCRdb stores just in-frame clones and leaves some out. The data show about 97,000 clones, with roughly 74% seen just once and about 1.9% held by the top ten. This chain uses TRBV6-5 with TRBJ1-5; D is perhaps TRBD1 (5 bases). The TCR comes from a middle-aged woman in good health and CMV-seronegative. The material sequenced was PBMCs. The CDR3 reads CASIGGGVQPQHF. CDR3 bases: TGTGCCAGCATTGGGGGGGGTGTGCAGCCCCAGCATTTT.